This entry is about one T cell receptor (beta chain). Repertoires were generated with immunoSEQ multiplex PCR, while TCRdb's copy carries only in-frame clones and drops some. Of about 20,000 clones in the sample, 85% to 90% were seen once. This sample is part of a study of T cell changes during pregnancy in multiple sclerosis. V lost 3 bases and J lost 0, with 9 bases in between. Germline values: CDR1 SGHAT, CDR2 FQNNGV. The CDR3 contains 14 residues. The specimen was CD8+ T cells from peripheral blood mononuclear cells, collected after pregnancy. The receptor's source is a female donor with multiple sclerosis, enrolled in a pregnancy study. The V and J genes are TRBV11-2 and TRBJ2-7; D gene unclear. Here the CDR3 reads CASSFEVGSYEQYF. CDR3 DNA sequence: TGTGCCAGCAGCTTCGAGGTTGGCTCCTACGAGCAGTACTTC.